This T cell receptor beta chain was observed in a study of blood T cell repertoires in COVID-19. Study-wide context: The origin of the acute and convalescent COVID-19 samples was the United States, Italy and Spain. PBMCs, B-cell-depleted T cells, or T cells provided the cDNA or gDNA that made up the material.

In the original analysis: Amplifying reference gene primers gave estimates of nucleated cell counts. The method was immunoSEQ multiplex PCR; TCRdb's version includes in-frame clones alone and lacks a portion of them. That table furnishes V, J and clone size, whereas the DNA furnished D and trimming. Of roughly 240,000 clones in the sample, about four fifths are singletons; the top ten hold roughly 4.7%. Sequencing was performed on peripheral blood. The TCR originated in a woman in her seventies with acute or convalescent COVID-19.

The CDR3 coding sequence is TGTGCCAGCATCTCCGGGACAGCGACTGGAAACACCATATATTTT. Protein: CASISGTATGNTIYF. The V call is TRBV6-5, the J call TRBJ1-3, with 7 bases identical to TRBD1. CDR3 length: 15 amino acids. Trimming at V came to 7 bases and at J to 2 bases, leaving 8 bases not matched to a gene. Germline assignment: CDR1 MNHEY and CDR2 SVGAGI.